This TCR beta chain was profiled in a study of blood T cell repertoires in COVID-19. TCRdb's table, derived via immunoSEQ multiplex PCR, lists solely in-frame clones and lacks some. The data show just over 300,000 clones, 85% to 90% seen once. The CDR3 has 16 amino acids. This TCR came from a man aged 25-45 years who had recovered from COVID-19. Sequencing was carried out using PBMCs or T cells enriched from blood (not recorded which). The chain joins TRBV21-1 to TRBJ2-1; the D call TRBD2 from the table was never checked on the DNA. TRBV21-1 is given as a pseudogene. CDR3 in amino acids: CASSPSGISSYNEQFF. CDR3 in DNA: TGTGCCAGCAGCCCTAGCGGGATAAGCTCCTACAATGAGCAGTTCTTC.